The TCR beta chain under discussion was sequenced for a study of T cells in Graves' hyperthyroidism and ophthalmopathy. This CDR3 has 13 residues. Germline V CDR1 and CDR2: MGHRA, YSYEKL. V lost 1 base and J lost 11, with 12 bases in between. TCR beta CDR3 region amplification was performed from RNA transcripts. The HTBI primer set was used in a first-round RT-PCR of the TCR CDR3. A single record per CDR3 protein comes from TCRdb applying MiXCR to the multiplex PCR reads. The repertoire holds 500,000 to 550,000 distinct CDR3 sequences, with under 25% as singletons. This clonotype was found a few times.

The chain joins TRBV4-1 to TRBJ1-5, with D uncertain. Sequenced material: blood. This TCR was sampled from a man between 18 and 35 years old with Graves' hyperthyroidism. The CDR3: CASSQVDGAAQHF. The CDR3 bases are TGCGCCAGCAGCCAAGTAGACGGTGCAGCCCAGCATTTT.